What follows are 10 T cell receptor beta chains derived from one specimen sequenced in a study of T cell responses to AZD1222 COVID-19 vaccine (dated by TCRdb to about 2021). Library method: the immunoSEQ multiplex PCR assay. The clones in this table, taken by TCRdb from immuneACCESS, are in-frame only. Not every clone is retained; where verified, under half of the shortfall comes from an unresolved V gene, and the cause of the rest is unknown. This sample lists 110,000 to 150,000 clones; 80% to 90% were detected once. The leading ten clones occupy 3% to 4.5% of the sample. Explained via the paper, the time point label denotes: baseline before first vaccination. The specimen was peripheral blood, collected on day 0 of AZD1222 vaccination. All receptors derive from an adult in good health.

The gene calls are TRBV9 and TRBJ2-3; no clear D. The CDR3 has 14 amino acids. In germline, CDR1 is SGDLS, CDR2 YYNGEE. Trimming stripped 3 bases from V and 3 bases from J, with 11 bases between. The CDR3 region has the DNA TGTGCCAGCAGCGCTGACTCCCTGACAGATACGCAGTATTTT. The encoded protein is CASSADSLTDTQYF.

The J gene is TRBJ2-5, the V gene TRBV3-1 (or the pseudogene TRBV3-2), with 8 bases that match TRBD2. The CDR3 extends over 17 amino acids. With V trimmed by 3 bases and J by 6 bases, 15 bases remained unmatched. Germline assignment: CDR1 LGHDT and CDR2 YNNKEL (reference sequence). The CDR3 reads CASSHRFRAGVVKTQYF. The CDR3 region has the DNA TGTGCCAGCAGCCACCGCTTTAGAGCGGGAGTTGTGAAGACCCAGTACTTC.

The J gene is TRBJ2-2, the V gene TRBV5-1; 8 bases map to TRBD2. CDR1 SGHRS and CDR2 YFSETQ come from the germline V gene. After removal of 1 base from V and 7 bases from J, the junction contained 6 bases not matched to a gene. The CDR3 extends over 15 amino acids. CDR3 in DNA: TGCGCCAGCAGCTTGATGCGGGAGGTAGGCGGGGAGCTGTTTTTT. Residues: CASSLMREVGGELFF.

J is TRBJ2-2 and V is TRBV28; no definite D call. V was shortened by 6 bases and J by 1 base, with 18 bases between the two germline ends. Looked up from germline, CDR1 is MDHEN and CDR2 is SYDVKM. This CDR3 has 17 amino acids. CDR3: CASRVNGVGMNTGELFF. For the CDR3, the DNA is TGTGCCAGCAGAGTTAATGGCGTGGGCATGAACACCGGGGAGCTGTTTTTT.

This clone was seen once. The rearrangement links TRBV10-3 to TRBJ1-1, with 10 bases identical to TRBD1. Germline-derived CDR1 and CDR2 are ENHRY and SYGVKD. The CDR3 sequence is 16 residues long. V lost 3 bases and J lost 7; bases outside the gene matches: 11. Here the CDR3 reads CAISDTRQGAPLEAFF. CDR3 nucleotides: TGTGCCATCAGTGATACAAGACAGGGGGCGCCCCTTGAAGCTTTCTTT.

This sequence joins TRBV2 and TRBJ1-2, with D hard to call. This CDR3 comprises 10 residues. Trimming removed 9 bases from V and 7 bases from J, with 9 bases in between. CDR1 and CDR2 from the germline V gene are SNHLY and FYNNEI. The CDR3 nucleotides read TGTGCCAGTTTGTGGGGTGGCTACACCTTC. Amino acids: CASLWGGYTF. The variable domain in full, with the rest retrieved from reference TRBV2 and TRBJ1-2, is EPEVTQTPSHQVTQMGQEVILRCVPISNHLYFYWYRQILGQKVEFLVSFYNNEISEKSEIFDDQFSVERPDGSNFTLKIRSTKLEDSAMYFCASLWGGYTFGSGTRLTVV.

This chain links TRBV6-2 or TRBV6-3 with TRBJ2-1; 7 nucleotides agree with TRBD2. The V and J ends lost 2 bases and 9 bases, in that order; junction bases with no gene match: 7. Per germline, CDR1 MNHEY and CDR2 SVGEGT. The CDR3 loop spans 14 amino acids. CDR3 in amino acids: CASSYAGEAGEQFF. The DNA of the CDR3 is TGTGCCAGCAGTTACGCGGGAGAGGCTGGTGAGCAGTTCTTC.

This clone appeared once. The V gene is TRBV19, the J gene TRBJ2-7; 7 bases are shared with TRBD2. The J segment lost 1 base and the V segment lost 8 bases, leaving 14 bases of the junction unmatched. This CDR3 has 16 residues. Germline CDR1 reads LNHDA; CDR2 reads SQIVND (reference sequence). The CDR3 region is CASGPLRGRHSYEQYF. The CDR3 DNA reads as TGTGCCAGTGGCCCCCTTCGCGGGAGACATTCCTACGAGCAGTACTTC. The full variable domain, with the rest looked up from reference TRBV19 and TRBJ2-7, is DGGITQSPKYLFRKEGQNVTLSCEQNLNHDAMYWYRQDPGQGLRLIYYSQIVNDFQKGDIAEGYSVSREKKESFPLTVTSAQKNPTAFYLCASGPLRGRHSYEQYFGPGTRLTVT.

The J gene is TRBJ1-2, the V gene TRBV19, with TRBD1 as a possible D gene (6 bases). The CDR3 loop spans 16 amino acids. Germline loops: CDR1 LNHDA, CDR2 SQIVND (reference sequence). V was clipped by 7 bases and J by 2 bases, with 20 bases between them. The CDR3 DNA sequence: TGTGCCAGTACCATGACCCACGGGACAAAAAACTATGGCTACACCTTC. It specifies CASTMTHGTKNYGYTF.

This clone was counted only a few times. The chain has TRBV5-4 and TRBJ2-7; no clear D gene. CDR1 is SGHNT, CDR2 YYREEE, per germline (reference sequence). V lost 6 bases, J lost 5 bases, and 18 bases lay in between. CDR3 length: 14 amino acids. CDR3 protein: CASTPRDSSDEQYF. The CDR3 DNA is TGTGCCAGCACCCCTCGCGATAGTTCTGACGAGCAGTACTTC.